This T cell receptor (beta chain) was observed in a study of OX40 agonist ivuxolimab in advanced cancers. Study observations and caveats: Among expanded peripheral T cells, antigen specificity went undetermined.

The CDR3 sequence is 14 residues long. Germline V gene sequence: CDR1 KGHSH, CDR2 LQKENI. V lost 4 bases and J 1 base, leaving 10 bases between the germline ends. With regard to this clone: Its antigen is currently unknown.

Repertoires were generated with immunoSEQ multiplex PCR, while TCRdb's copy carries only in-frame clones and drops some. The sample shows 100,000 to 120,000 clones, more than 85% of them seen only once. Sequenced material: CD4+ or CD8+ T cells sorted from blood, taken in a trial of the OX40 agonist ivuxolimab. The gene calls are TRBV18 and TRBJ2-5, with D tentatively TRBD1 (5 bases). This clonotype originated in an adult with an advanced solid tumor such as melanoma, head and neck, liver or kidney cancer. The CDR3 is CASSLQDSQETQYF. CDR3 DNA sequence: TGTGCCAGCTCACTCCAAGACAGCCAAGAGACCCAGTACTTC.